These T cell receptor beta chains were read from a single sample in a study of neurological immune-mediated disorders. TCRdb analysed the 5' RACE reads with MiXCR anew, one entry per CDR3 protein. The sample gives about 74,000 distinct CDR3 sequences, 5.2% of which show up once; roughly 7.4% is in the top ten. The sequencing sample was made of PBMCs. Receptors originate from a man aged 18 to 30 with multiple sclerosis. Both conserved end residues are part of each CDR3. D genes are given only for firm matches. A row's size may be missing; if present it is once, few, many or a size class.

d_gene	v_gene	j_gene	abundance	CDR3aa	CDR3nt
NA	TRBV20-1	TRBJ2-7	many	CSARAVKDYEQYF	TGCAGTGCTAGAGCCGTGAAGGACTACGAGCAGTACTTC
TRBD2	TRBV12-3/TRBV12-4	TRBJ2-3	many	CPPIAGLAGDTQYF	TGCCCTCCTATCGCGGGACTAGCCGGAGATACGCAGTATTTT
NA	TRBV2	TRBJ2-1	many	CASSERSGTYLPNEQFF	TGTGCCAGCAGTGAAAGGTCGGGGACTTACCTCCCCAATGAGCAGTTCTTC
NA	TRBV6-1	TRBJ1-5	NA	CASSATEGYQPQHF	TGTGCCAGCAGTGCCACTGAGGGGTATCAGCCCCAGCATTTT
NA	TRBV5-1	TRBJ1-2	many	CASSLAGDGYTF	TGCGCCAGCAGCTTGGCCGGGGATGGCTACACCTTC
NA	TRBV28	TRBJ2-7	many	CASSGADLPYEQYF	TGTGCCAGCAGTGGGGCGGACCTTCCCTACGAGCAGTACTTC
NA	TRBV5-1	TRBJ2-5	many	CASSRADQETQYF	TGCGCCAGCAGTCGGGCAGACCAAGAGACCCAGTACTTC
NA	TRBV29-1	TRBJ1-4	many	CTVGTNEKLFF	TGCACCGTGGGAACTAATGAAAAACTGTTTTTT
NA	TRBV7-6	TRBJ1-3	many	CASSLAANGFSGNTIYF	TGTGCCAGCAGCTTAGCAGCGAACGGGTTCTCTGGAAACACCATATATTTT
NA	TRBV25-1	TRBJ1-2	many	CATGDYGYTF	TGTGCGACCGGAGACTATGGCTACACCTTC
TRBD2	TRBV5-1	TRBJ2-2	many	CASSLTAGGGTGELFF	TGCGCCAGCAGCTTAACAGCGGGAGGGGGAACCGGGGAGCTGTTTTTT
NA	TRBV5-1	TRBJ2-1	many	CASSLLGPSSHEQFF	TGCGCCAGCAGCTTGTTGGGGCCAAGCTCCCATGAGCAGTTCTTC
NA	TRBV28	TRBJ2-3	medium-sized	CATGRTDTQYF	TGTGCCACGGGACGGACAGATACGCAGTATTTT
NA	TRBV7-9	TRBJ1-2	many	CASSLSGGPNYGYTF	TGTGCCAGCAGCTTAAGCGGGGGGCCGAACTATGGCTACACCTTC
NA	TRBV27	TRBJ2-2	many	CASSLPRKFPYTGELFF	TGTGCCAGCAGTCTACCCCGCAAGTTTCCTTACACCGGGGAGCTGTTTTTT
NA	TRBV29-1	TRBJ2-3	many	CSGRGDTQYF	TGCAGCGGCAGAGGGGATACGCAGTATTTT
TRBD2	TRBV6-4	TRBJ2-3	many	CASSPTSGGADTQYF	TGTGCCAGCAGCCCTACTAGCGGGGGGGCAGATACGCAGTATTTT
NA	TRBV7-8	TRBJ1-1	NA	CASSLGGSQVYF	TGTGCCAGCAGCTTAGGGGGGAGTCAGGTTTACTTT
TRBD2	TRBV7-9	TRBJ2-7	NA	CASSFNRAGGSYEQYF	TGTGCCAGCAGCTTCAATAGAGCGGGAGGCTCCTACGAGCAGTACTTC
NA	TRBV4-2	TRBJ1-4	many	CASSQAELYSANEKLFF	TGTGCCAGCAGCCAAGCCGAGCTTTACAGTGCTAATGAAAAACTGTTTTTT
NA	TRBV5-1	TRBJ1-5	many	CASSLWAGEDQPQHF	TGCGCCAGCAGCTTGTGGGCAGGGGAGGATCAGCCCCAGCATTTT
TRBD2	TRBV2	TRBJ2-1	many	CASKIKISGGHGNEQFF	TGTGCCAGCAAAATTAAGATCAGCGGGGGGCACGGCAATGAGCAGTTCTTC
NA	TRBV28	TRBJ2-5	many	CASSRDRDWETQYF	TGTGCCAGCAGTCGTGATAGGGACTGGGAGACCCAGTACTTC
TRBD1	TRBV2	TRBJ1-3	many	CASNFIPDRAGNTIYF	TGTGCCAGCAATTTTATACCGGACAGGGCTGGAAACACCATATATTTT
NA	TRBV4-2	TRBJ2-1	many	CASSPKTAIDRGGYNEQFF	TGTGCCAGCAGCCCCAAAACAGCCATAGACCGAGGGGGCTACAATGAGCAGTTCTTC
TRBD2	TRBV20-1	TRBJ2-7	many	CSARDPSGGAREQYF	TGCAGTGCTAGAGATCCCAGCGGGGGGGCGAGGGAGCAGTACTTC
NA	TRBV6-5	TRBJ1-2	many	CASSYGRIYGYTF	TGTGCCAGCAGTTATGGACGGATCTATGGCTACACCTTC
NA	TRBV15	TRBJ1-5	many	CATSRDYGHQPQHF	TGTGCCACCAGCAGAGACTATGGCCATCAGCCCCAGCATTTT
NA	TRBV5-1	TRBJ1-1	many	CASSLDRGRNTEAFF	TGCGCCAGCAGCTTGGATAGGGGTAGGAACACTGAAGCTTTCTTT
TRBD1	TRBV12-3/TRBV12-4	TRBJ2-1	many	CASSLAPGTGYNEQFF	TGTGCCAGCAGTTTGGCCCCCGGGACAGGCTACAATGAGCAGTTCTTC
TRBD2	TRBV5-1	TRBJ2-5	many	CASLLAGGGETQYF	TGCGCCAGCTTGCTAGCGGGAGGAGGGGAGACCCAGTACTTC
TRBD1	TRBV28	TRBJ2-1	many	CASSFRDRAHEQFF	TGTGCCAGCAGTTTTCGGGACAGGGCACATGAGCAGTTCTTC
NA	TRBV7-3	TRBJ2-2	many	CASSLVGGSGELFF	TGTGCCAGCAGCTTAGTCGGGGGCTCCGGGGAGCTGTTTTTT
TRBD2	TRBV10-1	TRBJ2-7	few	CASSDTSGGADEQYF	TGCGCCAGCAGTGATACGAGCGGGGGGGCAGACGAGCAGTACTTC
NA	TRBV29-1	TRBJ2-1	NA	CSVEDKLLHEQFF	TGCAGCGTTGAAGACAAACTCCTGCATGAGCAGTTCTTC
NA	TRBV18	TRBJ1-3	NA	CASSPPGNTIYF	TGTGCCAGCTCCCCACCAGGAAACACCATATATTTT
TRBD2	TRBV6-4	TRBJ2-1	many	CASSTPSGGTYNEQFF	TGTGCCAGCAGTACCCCTAGCGGGGGGACCTACAATGAGCAGTTCTTC